This TCR beta chain is from a study of OX40 agonist ivuxolimab in advanced cancers. In the study overall: Ivuxolimab, which targeted the costimulatory receptor OX40 (CD134), was an agonistic, fully human IgG2 monoclonal antibody. Intravenous ivuxolimab was administered to patients every 2 weeks at six dose levels: 0.01, 0.1, 0.3, 1.5, 3 and 10 mg/kg. Of the approximately 50 dose-escalation patients, hepatocellular carcinoma was present in approximately 20, melanoma in approximately 15, renal cell carcinoma in 9 and head and neck cancer in 9. In the dose-escalation cohort, about four fifths of patients were male, and the mean age was approximately 60 years with a range of about 23 to 79. Patients were allowed to have had prior anti-PD-1, anti-PD-L1 or anti-CTLA-4 therapy, and 30% to 40% of the dose-escalation patients had been treated with checkpoint inhibitors. Three dose-escalation patients achieved partial responses, one with hepatocellular carcinoma and two with cutaneous melanoma. The purpose of peripheral TCRbeta sequencing was to test whether ivuxolimab changed TCR sequence diversity and led to clonal T-cell expansion. The paper covers the monotherapy dose-escalation part of the phase I ivuxolimab trial, which included N of about 50 patients. What the work shows at the level of the full study, not this receptor alone: The antigen specificity of the peripheral T cells that underwent clonal expansion was not determined. At doses of 0.1 to 3.0 mg/kg, clonal expansion of both CD4+ and CD8+ blood T cells was observed from baseline to week 6. In the 0.1-3.0 mg/kg groups, partial responders had among the lowest normalized peripheral clonal expansion, particularly in CD8+ T cells. After ivuxolimab, more expanded clones were found on average in CD8+ T cells than in CD4+ T cells. Low levels of normalized T-cell clonal expansion were also seen in some patients who did not respond.

As concerns this clone: No antigen is known for it. No base qualities exist here, and no much larger clone lies one base off it.

To sequence the TCRbeta CDR3 region, genomic DNA was isolated from the sorted cells. The immunoSEQ Assay was used for sequencing of TCRbeta CDR3 regions. Imported from immuneACCESS, the table was reduced by TCRdb to in-frame sequences with V and J called. These copies leave out some clones; in studies compared against another copy, an unresolved V gene accounts for under half, and the cause of the remainder is not known. The table for this sample lists over 40,000 clones; around 81% of them were counted only once. The top ten clonotypes cover about 2.9% of the sample. The trial excluded patients who had a history of autoimmune disease or were on systemic immunosuppression. Peripheral blood for TCR sequencing was collected from all dose cohorts at baseline, on cycle 4 day 1, and on cycle 7 day 1. Samples were obtained from an open-label, multicenter, first-in-human phase I dose-escalation trial of ivuxolimab. Adults with locally advanced or metastatic melanoma, renal cell, hepatocellular, or head and neck squamous cell carcinoma were enrolled in the trial. Before TCR sequencing, CD4+ T cells and CD8+ T cells from peripheral blood were sorted into separate populations.

The CDR3 measures 13 amino acids from cysteine to phenylalanine. Only the CDR3 portion is preserved as DNA: 39 bases, with reading frame beginning at the first base. Reading the germline V gene gives CDR1 MNHEY and CDR2 SVGAGI. The trim is 10 bases for V and 0 bases for J, with a gap of 11 bases between the germline ends. The origin of this receptor is an adult with an advanced solid tumor such as melanoma, head and neck, liver or kidney cancer. Recombination joined TRBV6-5 with TRBJ2-3; no confident D gene assignment can be made. The input for sequencing was CD4+ or CD8+ T cells sorted from blood, taken in a trial of the OX40 agonist ivuxolimab. The CDR3: CATRARSTDTQYF. The DNA sequence is as follows: TGTGCCACTCGGGCTAGGAGCACAGATACGCAGTATTTT.